What follows are 4 T cell receptor beta chains derived from one specimen sequenced in a study of blood T cell repertoires in COVID-19. The assay was immunoSEQ multiplex PCR, and TCRdb's table has in-frame clones only and misses some. The table includes a few hundred thousand clones, around 87% detected once. Sequenced input: peripheral blood. The source of these receptors is a woman aged 25-40 years with COVID-19, enrolled during active disease.

V is TRBV18 and J is TRBJ1-3; 7 bases align to TRBD1. With 1 base clipped from V and 0 bases from J, the junction kept 3 bases outside the gene matches. CDR1 is KGHSH and CDR2 is LQKENI in the germline V gene. The CDR3 runs 16 residues. The CDR3 region has the DNA TGTGCCAGCTCACCACAGGGGGCAAACTCTGGAAACACCATATATTTT. This encodes CASSPQGANSGNTIYF.

Only one count was recorded for this clone. V gene TRBV20-1 combines with J gene TRBJ1-6; tentative D call: TRBD1 (5 bases). Germline values: CDR1 DFQATT, CDR2 SNEGSKA (reference sequence). The CDR3 contains 13 residues. Trimming pared 3 bases from V and 9 bases from J, leaving 12 bases between. The CDR3 region has the DNA TGCAGTGCTAGTAAGGGGATGGGTTCACCCCTCCACTTT. Protein sequence: CSASKGMGSPLHF.

The chain combines TRBV2 with TRBJ2-5; 13 bases match TRBD2. Per germline, CDR1 SNHLY and CDR2 FYNNEI. The CDR3 sequence is 17 residues long. V trimming: 3 bases; J trimming: 4 bases; junction bases outside the gene matches: 8. This chain's CDR3 is CASSDSGTSGTRETQYF. CDR3 nucleotides: TGTGCCAGCAGTGACTCGGGGACTAGCGGGACACGAGAGACCCAGTACTTC.

The V and J genes are TRBV6-5 and TRBJ2-3; a possible D gene is TRBD2 (6 bases). The germline CDR1 and CDR2 sequences are MNHEY and SVGAGI. V lost 6 bases to trimming and J lost 6 bases, with 7 bases between them. The CDR3 runs to 11 residues. This CDR3 is CASRREDTQYF. In DNA form, the CDR3 reads TGTGCCAGCAGACGGGAGGATACGCAGTATTTT.